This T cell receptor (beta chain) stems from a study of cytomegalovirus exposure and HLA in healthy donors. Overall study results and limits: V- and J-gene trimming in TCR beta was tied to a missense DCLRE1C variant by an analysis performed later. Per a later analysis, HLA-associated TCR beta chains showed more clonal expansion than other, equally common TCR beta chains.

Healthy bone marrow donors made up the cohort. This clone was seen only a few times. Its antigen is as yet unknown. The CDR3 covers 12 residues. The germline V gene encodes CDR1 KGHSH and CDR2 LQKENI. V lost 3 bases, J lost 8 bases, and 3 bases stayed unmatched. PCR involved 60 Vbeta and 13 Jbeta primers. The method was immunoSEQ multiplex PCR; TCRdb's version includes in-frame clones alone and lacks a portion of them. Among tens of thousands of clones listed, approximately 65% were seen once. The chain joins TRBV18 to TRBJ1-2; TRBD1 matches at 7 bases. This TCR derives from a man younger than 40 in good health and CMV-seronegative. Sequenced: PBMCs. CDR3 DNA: TGTGCCAGCTCACCCAGGGGGTCCGGCTACACCTTC. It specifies CASSPRGSGYTF.